These 3 T cell receptor beta chains were all obtained from the same sample, sequenced in a study of T-cell reconstitution after alpha-beta-depleted transplantation in children. TCRbeta library construction was performed incorporating unique molecular identifiers. TCRdb reprocessed the PCR reads via MiXCR and lists one record per CDR3 protein. The repertoire holds around 340,000 distinct CDR3 sequences, roughly 14% seen once, with 4% to 5.5% in the top ten. The sample in question was PBMCs, obtained from the stem cell graft. The receptors come from a human donor who donated a stem cell graft to a child with Fanconi anemia.

The chain joins TRBV2 to TRBJ2-1; no clear D gene. The CDR3 extends over 12 amino acids. The V end lost 0 bases, the J end lost 7 bases, and 4 bases lay between the germline ends. CDR1 SNHLY and CDR2 FYNNEI come from the germline V gene. The CDR3, as DNA: TGTGCCAGCAGTGAAGCCGGGAATGAGCAGTTCTTC. Translated, it gives CASSEAGNEQFF.

This clonotype was recorded a few times. The CDR3 is CAISGQGNYNEQFF. The CDR3 nucleotides are TGTGCCATCAGTGGACAGGGGAATTACAATGAGCAGTTCTTC. The V gene is TRBV10-3, the J gene TRBJ2-1, with 8 bases that match TRBD1. The V gene end was trimmed by 4 bases and the J gene end by 4 bases; junction bases not matched to a gene: 3. The CDR3 consists of 14 residues. Germline CDR1 is ENHRY and CDR2 is SYGVKD.

This clonotype was observed many times. The chain links TRBV12-3 or TRBV12-4 to TRBJ2-2; D gene uncertain. The CDR3 is 15 amino acids. Trimming took off 6 bases at V and 3 bases at J, with 14 bases between the two ends. The DNA of the CDR3 is TGTGCCAGCAGCCCACTACCCGCGGACACCGGGGAGCTGTTTTTT. Translated, it gives CASSPLPADTGELFF.